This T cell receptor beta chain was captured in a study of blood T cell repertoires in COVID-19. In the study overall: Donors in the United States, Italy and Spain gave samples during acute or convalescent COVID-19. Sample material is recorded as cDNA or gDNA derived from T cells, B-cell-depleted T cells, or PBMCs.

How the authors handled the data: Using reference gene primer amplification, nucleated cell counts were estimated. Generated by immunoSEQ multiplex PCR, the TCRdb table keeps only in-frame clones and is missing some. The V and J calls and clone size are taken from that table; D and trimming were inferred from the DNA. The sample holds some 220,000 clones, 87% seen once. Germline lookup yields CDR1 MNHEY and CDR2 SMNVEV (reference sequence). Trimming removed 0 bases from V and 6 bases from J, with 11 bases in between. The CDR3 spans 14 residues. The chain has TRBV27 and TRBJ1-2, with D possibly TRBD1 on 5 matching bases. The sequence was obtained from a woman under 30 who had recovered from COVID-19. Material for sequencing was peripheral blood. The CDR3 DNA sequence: TGTGCCAGCAGTTTATCGGGCAGGGTGGATGGCTACACCTTC. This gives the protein CASSLSGRVDGYTF.